The 3 T cell receptor beta chains given below trace back to one sample, sequenced in a study of blood T cell repertoires in COVID-19. Assay used: immunoSEQ multiplex PCR; TCRdb lists only in-frame clones, some missing. Among some 200,000 clones, roughly four fifths were seen once, and the ten largest hold about 7.8%. The sample was peripheral blood. The receptors stem from a woman older than 75 with COVID-19, enrolled during active disease.

This rearrangement joins TRBV7-8 to TRBJ2-7, with a possible D match to TRBD1 (6 bases). Looked up from germline, CDR1 is SGHVS and CDR2 is FQNEAQ. The CDR3 is made up of 15 amino acids. V lost 5 bases and J 4 bases, leaving 18 bases between the germline ends. In DNA, the CDR3 is TGTGCCAGCAGCCTTCAGGCAGGGGTGCCGTACGAGCAGTACTTC. Translating gives CASSLQAGVPYEQYF.

The J gene is TRBJ2-5, the V gene TRBV27; perhaps TRBD2 as D (6 bases). Germline CDR1 MNHEY, CDR2 SMNVEV (reference sequence). Trimming took off 6 bases at V and 8 bases at J, with 16 bases between the two ends. The CDR3 runs 13 residues. CDR3 protein: CASSSGGLRTQYF. The DNA of the CDR3 is TGTGCCAGCAGCTCCGGGGGACTTCGAACCCAGTACTTC.

The chain links TRBV25-1 to TRBJ1-6; D gene uncertain. V was shortened by 10 bases and J by 10 bases, with 20 bases between the two germline ends. Germline V lookup: CDR1 MGHDK, CDR2 SYGVNS. CDR3 length: 14 amino acids. The CDR3 spells CATSLGHGRSPLHF. CDR3 nucleotide sequence: TGTGCCACCAGCCTGGGCCATGGGAGATCACCCCTCCACTTT. Complete variable domain (other parts from reference TRBV25-1 and TRBJ1-6): EADIYQTPRYLVIGTGKKITLECSQTMGHDKMYWYQQDPGMELHLIHYSYGVNSTEKGDLSSESTVSRIRTEHFPLTLESARPSHTSQYLCATSLGHGRSPLHFGNGTRLTVT.